This T cell receptor beta chain stems from a study of T cell responses to AZD1222 COVID-19 vaccine. About the research overall: Second-dose schedules of about 4 or about 12 weeks were combined.

Germline-derived CDR1 and CDR2 are SGHTA and FQGNSA. With 6 bases removed from V and 4 bases from J, the gap between germline ends came to 10 bases. CDR3 size: 12 residues. Findings and limits, study-wide: Breadth and depth of Spike-specific TCRs rose after two AZD1222 doses. The donor cohort was predominantly white British with a female majority, and clonal diversity may have been underestimated.

Clones were read by immunoSEQ multiplex PCR, and TCRdb kept only the in-frame ones, dropping some. The sample carries more than 85,000 clones, about 88% recorded once. Concerning this clone itself: Antigen specificity is unknown.

The rearrangement links TRBV7-2 to TRBJ2-7; D possibly corresponds to TRBD1 (5 bases). The sample consisted of peripheral blood, taken on day 0 of AZD1222 vaccination. The origin of this receptor is an adult in good health. The CDR3 nucleotides read TGTGCCAGCAGTCGGACACCTTACGAGCAGTACTTC. It specifies CASSRTPYEQYF. Based on the CDR3 plus reference TRBV7-2 and TRBJ2-7, the full variable domain is GAGVSQSPSNKVTEKGKDVELRCDPISGHTALYWYRQSLGQGLEFLIYFQGNSAPDKSGLPSDRFSAERTGGSVSTLTIQRTQQEDSAVYLCASSRTPYEQYFGPGTRLTVT.